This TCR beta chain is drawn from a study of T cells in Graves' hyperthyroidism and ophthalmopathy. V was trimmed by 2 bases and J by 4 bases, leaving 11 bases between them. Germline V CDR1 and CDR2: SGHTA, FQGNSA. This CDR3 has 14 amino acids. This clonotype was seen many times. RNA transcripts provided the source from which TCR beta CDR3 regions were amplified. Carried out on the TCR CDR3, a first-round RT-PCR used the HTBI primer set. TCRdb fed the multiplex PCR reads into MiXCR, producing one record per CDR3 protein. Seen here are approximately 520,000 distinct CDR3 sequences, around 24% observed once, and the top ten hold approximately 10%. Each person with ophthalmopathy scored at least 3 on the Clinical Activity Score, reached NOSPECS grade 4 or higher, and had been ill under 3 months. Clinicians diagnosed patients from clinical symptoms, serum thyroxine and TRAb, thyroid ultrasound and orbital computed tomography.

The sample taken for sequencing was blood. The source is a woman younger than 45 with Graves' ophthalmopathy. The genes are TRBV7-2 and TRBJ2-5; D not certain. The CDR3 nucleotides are TGTGCCAGCAGCTTACGGTGGATGGGAGAGACCCAGTACTTC. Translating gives CASSLRWMGETQYF. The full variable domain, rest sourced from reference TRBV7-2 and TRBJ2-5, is GAGVSQSPSNKVTEKGKDVELRCDPISGHTALYWYRQSLGQGLEFLIYFQGNSAPDKSGLPSDRFSAERTGGSVSTLTIQRTQQEDSAVYLCASSLRWMGETQYFGPGTRLLVL.